This T cell receptor (beta chain) was found in a study of blood T cell repertoires in COVID-19. The V end lost 0 bases, the J end lost 2 bases, and 17 bases lay between the germline ends. CDR1 is SGHRS and CDR2 is YFSETQ in the germline V gene. This CDR3 comprises 17 residues. Study processing details: How many nucleated cells were present was estimated from reference gene primer amplification. The data were produced by immunoSEQ multiplex PCR, yet TCRdb's version contains in-frame clones alone and is incomplete. V and J calls and clone size are given by that table; D and trimming were obtained from the DNA. The sample records 250,000 to 300,000 clones, more than 85% being singletons.

This TCR was recovered from a man aged 35-49 years with acute or convalescent COVID-19. The chain couples TRBV5-1 to TRBJ2-5; possibly TRBD1 for D (5 bases). Sequenced: peripheral blood. For the CDR3, the DNA is TGCGCCAGCAGCTTGGCCCTTCCCCAAGGACAACAAGAGACCCAGTACTTC. It codes for CASSLALPQGQQETQYF.